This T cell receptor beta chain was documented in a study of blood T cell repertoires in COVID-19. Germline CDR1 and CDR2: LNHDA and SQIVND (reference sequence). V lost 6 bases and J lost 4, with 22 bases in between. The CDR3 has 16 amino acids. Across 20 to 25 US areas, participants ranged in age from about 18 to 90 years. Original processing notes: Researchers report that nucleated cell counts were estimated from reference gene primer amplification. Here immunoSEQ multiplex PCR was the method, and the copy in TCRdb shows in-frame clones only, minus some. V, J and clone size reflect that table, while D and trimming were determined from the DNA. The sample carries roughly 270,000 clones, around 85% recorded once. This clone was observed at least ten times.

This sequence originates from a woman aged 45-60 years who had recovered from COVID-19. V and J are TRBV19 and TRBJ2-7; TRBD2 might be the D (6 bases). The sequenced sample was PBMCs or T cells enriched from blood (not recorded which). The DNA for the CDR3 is TGTGCCAGTAGCCGGGGACTCCAGACAACGACGTACGAGCAGTACTTC. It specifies CASSRGLQTTTYEQYF.